This T cell receptor beta chain came from a study of T cell responses to AZD1222 COVID-19 vaccine. Broader study findings: Clonal diversity was possibly underestimated; the donors were predominantly white British and more often female. Variant regions that are unmutated are reportedly the target of nearly half of spike-specific TCRs.

With regard to this clone: Antigen unknown.

The V end was cut by 5 bases, the J end by 4 bases, with 7 bases between. This CDR3 spans 12 amino acids. Germline V gene sequence: CDR1 MNHEY, CDR2 SVGEGT. Clones were read by immunoSEQ multiplex PCR, and TCRdb kept only the in-frame ones, dropping some. The sample table includes about 140,000 clones. The rearrangement uses TRBV6-2 or TRBV6-3 and TRBJ2-3; no reliable D call. The sequenced material came from peripheral blood. The sequence was obtained from an adult in good health. CDR3 amino acids: CASSRRPDTQYF. The CDR3 region has the DNA TGTGCCAGCAGTCGCCGACCAGATACGCAGTATTTT.